The 27 T cell receptor beta chains given below trace back to one sample, sequenced in a study of blood T cell repertoires in COVID-19. Profiling relied on immunoSEQ multiplex PCR, and the TCRdb table lists in-frame clones only, not all of them. This sample has about 120,000 clones, with about 80% found just once. The specimen sequenced was peripheral blood. The receptors were gathered from a human donor in a cohort sampled during active COVID-19.

This clone was detected only once. The chain recombines TRBV7-6 with TRBJ1-2; TRBD1 matches at 8 bases. This CDR3 region has 16 residues. V shed 5 bases, J shed 0 bases, and the junction held 8 bases outside the gene matches. Per germline, CDR1 SGHVS and CDR2 FNYEAQ. In DNA, the CDR3 is TGTGCCAGCAGCCCCATACAGGGGGAACCTAACTATGGCTACACCTTC. Its translation is CASSPIQGEPNYGYTF. The entire variable domain, with the rest obtained from reference TRBV7-6 and TRBJ1-2, is as follows: GAGVSQSPRYKVTKRGQDVALRCDPISGHVSLYWYRQALGQGPEFLTYFNYEAQQDKSGLPNDRFSAERPEGSISTLTIQRTEQRDSAMYRCASSPIQGEPNYGYTFGSGTRLTVV.

The rearrangement uses TRBV28 and TRBJ1-2; 8 nucleotides line up with TRBD1. CDR1 MDHEN and CDR2 SYDVKM come from the germline V gene. This CDR3 has 14 amino acids. J was trimmed by 6 bases and V by 6 bases; bases with no gene match: 9. DNA for the CDR3: TGTGCCAGCAGCCCTCCGACAGGGGAAAATGGCTACACCTTC. It codes for CASSPPTGENGYTF.

V usage is TRBV28 and J usage is TRBJ1-2; D perhaps matches TRBD1 (6 bases). V lost 3 bases and J 6 bases, leaving 11 bases between the germline ends. Germline lookup yields CDR1 MDHEN and CDR2 SYDVKM. The CDR3 spans 13 residues. CDR3 loop: CASSLARGNGYTF. The CDR3 DNA follows: TGTGCCAGCAGTTTGGCCAGGGGAAATGGCTACACCTTC.

The chain employs TRBV5-4 and TRBJ2-3; TRBD2 agrees at 8 bases. The CDR3 runs to 15 residues. The V gene end was trimmed by 3 bases and the J gene end by 2 bases; junction bases not matched to a gene: 5. Germline-derived CDR1 and CDR2 are SGHNT and YYREEE (reference sequence). The CDR3, as DNA: TGTGCCAGCAGCTCACAAGCGGGGGCCACAGATACGCAGTATTTT. This encodes CASSSQAGATDTQYF.

This clone was recorded a few times. The rearrangement links TRBV19 to TRBJ1-6, with TRBD1 identical over 10 bases. V was pared by 5 bases and J by 7 bases, with 2 bases of the junction left unmatched. The CDR3 has 14 residues. Germline CDR1 is LNHDA and CDR2 is SQIVND (reference sequence). The CDR3 sequence is CASSEDRGNSPLHF. In nucleotides, the CDR3 is TGTGCCAGTAGTGAGGACAGGGGGAATTCACCCCTCCACTTT.

This clone has more than one count but fewer than ten. This CDR3 is CASSWIGDRKETQYF. Here the CDR3 DNA reads TGCGCCAGCAGCTGGATCGGGGACAGGAAAGAGACCCAGTACTTC. The chain combines TRBV5-1 with TRBJ2-5; 8 positions agree with TRBD1. The CDR3 extends over 15 amino acids. From germline, CDR1 is SGHRS and CDR2 YFSETQ. V shed 3 bases, J shed 3 bases, and the junction held 7 bases outside the gene matches.

The V and J genes are TRBV7-6 and TRBJ2-1; D gene ambiguous. V lost 2 bases and J 5 bases, leaving 13 bases between the germline ends. CDR3 length equals 15 residues. From germline, CDR1 is SGHVS and CDR2 FNYEAQ. CDR3 DNA: TGTGCCAGCAGCTTATTTTATGAGGCAAACAATGAGCAGTTCTTC. This codes for CASSLFYEANNEQFF. Full variable domain (rest looked up from reference TRBV7-6 and TRBJ2-1): GAGVSQSPRYKVTKRGQDVALRCDPISGHVSLYWYRQALGQGPEFLTYFNYEAQQDKSGLPNDRFSAERPEGSISTLTIQRTEQRDSAMYRCASSLFYEANNEQFFGPGTRLTVL.

As DNA, the CDR3 is TGTGCCAGCAGGTTCGGGGAGTCGAATGCGTACGAGCAGTACTTC. It codes for CASRFGESNAYEQYF. V and J are TRBV7-8 and TRBJ2-7, with D perhaps TRBD2 (5 bases). Germline V gene sequence: CDR1 SGHVS, CDR2 FQNEAQ. CDR3 length: 15 residues. Between the trimmed V and J ends, which lost 6 bases and 4 bases, there was a span of 19 bases. Supplemented by reference TRBV7-8 and TRBJ2-7, the full variable domain reads GAGVSQSPRYKVAKRGQDVALRCDPISGHVSLFWYQQALGQGPEFLTYFQNEAQLDKSGLPSDRFFAERPEGSVSTLKIQRTQQEDSAVYLCASRFGESNAYEQYFGPGTRLTVT.

The rearrangement uses TRBV7-2 and TRBJ1-6; D is possibly TRBD1 (6 bases). Deletions cut 3 bases from V and 13 bases from J, with 16 bases between. Germline loops: CDR1 SGHTA, CDR2 FQGNSA. The CDR3 is made up of 14 amino acids. The CDR3 reads CASSFGQRGAPLHF. In DNA form, the CDR3 reads TGTGCCAGCAGCTTCGGACAGCGAGGGGCTCCCCTCCACTTT. Variable domain in full (rest from reference TRBV7-2 and TRBJ1-6): GAGVSQSPSNKVTEKGKDVELRCDPISGHTALYWYRQSLGQGLEFLIYFQGNSAPDKSGLPSDRFSAERTGGSVSTLTIQRTQQEDSAVYLCASSFGQRGAPLHFGNGTRLTVT.

The chain carries TRBV7-9 and TRBJ1-1; 8 bases are a match to TRBD1. CDR1 SEHNR and CDR2 FQNEAQ come from the germline V gene (reference sequence). With V trimmed by 5 bases and J by 0 bases, 5 bases remained unmatched. The CDR3 is 15 residues long. This chain's CDR3 is CASSQRTGMNTEAFF. The CDR3 DNA reads as TGTGCCAGCAGCCAACGGACAGGGATGAACACTGAAGCTTTCTTT.

The V call is TRBV7-9, the J call TRBJ1-3, with TRBD1 matching over 7 bases. The J segment lost 4 bases and the V segment lost 3 bases, leaving 6 bases of the junction unmatched. The CDR3 has 15 residues. The V gene's germline CDR1 is SEHNR and CDR2 FQNEAQ (reference sequence). In DNA, the CDR3 is TGTGCCAGCAGCTTCGGACAGGTCGCGGGAAACACCATATATTTT. This encodes CASSFGQVAGNTIYF. Together with reference TRBV7-9 and TRBJ1-3, the CDR3 gives the full variable domain: DTGVSQNPRHKITKRGQNVTFRCDPISEHNRLYWYRQTLGQGPEFLTYFQNEAQLEKSRLLSDRFSAERPKGSFSTLEIQRTEQGDSAMYLCASSFGQVAGNTIYFGEGSWLTVV.

The V and J genes are TRBV12-5 and TRBJ1-1, with 7 positions matching TRBD1. The V segment lost 5 bases and the J segment 0 bases; nucleotides outside the gene matches: 6. The CDR3 length is 15 residues. Per the germline V gene, CDR1 is LGHNT and CDR2 is FRNRAP. The CDR3 DNA reads as TGTGCTAGTGGTCCCCCAAGGGGGCTGAACACTGAAGCTTTCTTT. Residues: CASGPPRGLNTEAFF.

The chain combines TRBV7-9 with TRBJ2-2; D possibly corresponds to TRBD2 (6 bases). V gave up 1 base and J gave up 1 base, with 7 bases separating them. The CDR3 totals 15 residues. CDR1 is SEHNR, CDR2 FQNEAQ, per germline (reference sequence). The CDR3 reads CASSLGGVNTGELFF. The CDR3 coding sequence is TGTGCCAGCAGCTTAGGCGGGGTGAACACCGGGGAGCTGTTTTTT.

This chain connects TRBV3-1 (or the pseudogene TRBV3-2) to TRBJ2-1, with unresolved D. Trimming shortened V by 4 bases and J by 7 bases, and 8 bases separated the two germline ends. The CDR3 consists of 12 residues. The germline V gene encodes CDR1 LGHDT and CDR2 YNNKEL (reference sequence). The CDR3 coding sequence is TGTGCCAGCAGCCTCCGACTGAATGAGCAGTTCTTC. This translates into CASSLRLNEQFF.

This clone was seen only a few times. This sample also contains other DNA sequences that code for the same CDR3. V usage is TRBV7-3 and J usage is TRBJ1-1; 9 bases are shared with TRBD1. Per germline, CDR1 SGHTA and CDR2 FQGTGA. Trimming at V came to 6 bases and at J to 5 bases, leaving 4 bases not matched to a gene. The CDR3 sequence is 13 residues long. As DNA, the CDR3 is TGTGCCAGCAGTTTGACAGGGGGAACTGAAGCTTTCTTT. Amino acid sequence: CASSLTGGTEAFF.

The table lists this clone with a count of one. The rearrangement joins TRBV5-1 to TRBJ1-4; TRBD1 aligns across 8 bases. This CDR3 is built from 15 residues. CDR1 is SGHRS, CDR2 YFSETQ, per germline. V was clipped by 4 bases and J by 3 bases; unmatched bases: 5. The CDR3 spells CASSSGTGPNEKLFF. The CDR3 DNA follows: TGCGCCAGCAGCAGCGGGACAGGACCTAATGAAAAACTGTTTTTT.

This chain uses TRBV28 with TRBJ1-3, with D possibly being TRBD1 (5 bases). This CDR3 region has 14 residues. Trimming stripped 4 bases from V and 1 base from J, with 8 bases between. Per germline, CDR1 MDHEN and CDR2 SYDVKM. In DNA, the CDR3 is TGTGCCAGCAGTTCAGGGTATTCTGGAAACACCATATATTTT. Protein sequence: CASSSGYSGNTIYF.

J is TRBJ1-4 and V is TRBV7-2; TRBD1 is a possible D gene (5 bases). CDR3 size: 15 residues. Between the trimmed V and J ends, which lost 5 bases and 2 bases, there was a span of 12 bases. Germline V gene data show CDR1 as SGHTA and CDR2 as FQGNSA. CDR3 nucleotides: TGTGCCAGCAGCACCCAGGGTTCCACTAATGAAAAACTGTTTTTT. This encodes CASSTQGSTNEKLFF.

The rearrangement links TRBV7-2 to TRBJ2-5; 8 bases match TRBD2. This CDR3 region has 14 residues. With 6 bases clipped from V and 1 base from J, the junction kept 4 bases outside the gene matches. CDR1 and CDR2 from the germline V gene are SGHTA and FQGNSA. In nucleotides, the CDR3 is TGTGCCAGCAGAAGTAGCGGGGCCCAAGAGACCCAGTACTTC. Translated, it gives CASRSSGAQETQYF.

The chain couples TRBV9 to TRBJ2-2; 7 bases fit TRBD2. Germline V gene sequence: CDR1 SGDLS, CDR2 YYNGEE. The CDR3 consists of 15 residues. Losses at the gene ends were 7 bases for V and 0 bases for J; bases not matched to a gene: 6. The CDR3 bases are TGTGCCAGCGCTCGGGGGGACGCGAACACCGGGGAGCTGTTTTTT. Its translation: CASARGDANTGELFF.

This CDR3 reads CASSFGLAAYEQYF. CDR3 coding DNA: TGTGCCAGCAGCTTCGGACTAGCGGCCTACGAGCAGTACTTC. V is TRBV6-6 and J is TRBJ2-7; 10 bases are a match to TRBD2. CDR3 length: 14 amino acids. V dropped 6 bases and J dropped 2; count of bases not matched to a gene: 4. In germline, CDR1 is MNHNY, CDR2 SVGAGI (reference sequence).

On this clone itself: Other DNA sequences within the sample encode an identical CDR3. The chain joins TRBV27 to TRBJ2-5; D unresolved. There are 13 residues in the CDR3. CDR1 is MNHEY, CDR2 SMNVEV, per germline (reference sequence). V was cut by 3 bases and J by 2 bases, with 7 bases left in between. The CDR3 region has the DNA TGTGCCAGCAGTTTTCGAGAACAAGAGACCCAGTACTTC. Amino acids: CASSFREQETQYF.

The chain is built from TRBV4-2 and TRBJ1-3; a weak D match, TRBD1 (5 bases). The germline V gene encodes CDR1 LGHNA and CDR2 YNFKEQ. With 1 base removed from V and 2 bases from J, the gap between germline ends came to 12 bases. CDR3 length: 16 amino acids. The CDR3 loop reads CASSQGGGRAGNTIYF. DNA for the CDR3: TGTGCCAGCAGCCAAGGAGGTGGCAGGGCTGGAAACACCATATATTTT.

V and J are TRBV19 and TRBJ1-1, with D unresolved. Per the germline V gene, CDR1 is LNHDA and CDR2 is SQIVND (reference sequence). V lost 6 bases, J lost 1 base, and 6 bases lay in between. The CDR3 has 12 amino acids. CDR3 nucleotides: TGTGCCAGTAGAGGAGGGAACACTGAAGCTTTCTTT. It yields the protein CASRGGNTEAFF.

V usage is TRBV19 and J usage is TRBJ2-3; TRBD2 matches at 9 bases. CDR1 and CDR2 from the germline V gene are LNHDA and SQIVND (reference sequence). The CDR3 sequence is 15 residues long. V trimming: 10 bases; J trimming: 5 bases; junction bases outside the gene matches: 13. The CDR3 sequence: CATRSGGQQVDTQYF. The DNA for the CDR3 is TGTGCCACTAGAAGCGGGGGGCAACAGGTAGATACGCAGTATTTT.

The chain uses TRBV6-4 and TRBJ1-2, with D possibly TRBD1 on 6 matching bases. CDR1 is MRHNA, CDR2 SNTAGT, per germline. Trimming shortened V by 3 bases and J by 8 bases, and 13 bases separated the two germline ends. This CDR3 is built from 13 residues. The DNA of the CDR3 is TGTGCCAGCAGTGAGAGGCAGGGGTTCGGCTACACCTTC. The encoded protein is CASSERQGFGYTF.

The chain is built from TRBV20-1 and TRBJ2-3; D is possibly TRBD1 (5 bases). The CDR3 is 14 amino acids. Germline CDR1 is DFQATT and CDR2 is SNEGSKA (reference sequence). V was shortened by 3 bases and J by 1 base, with 11 bases between the two germline ends. The CDR3 bases are TGCAGTGCTAGTAAAGGGGATGGCACAGATACGCAGTATTTT. The encoded protein is CSASKGDGTDTQYF.